Each of the 19 T cell receptor beta chains below was sequenced from the same sample in a study of blood T cell repertoires in COVID-19. Here immunoSEQ multiplex PCR was the method, and the copy in TCRdb shows in-frame clones only, minus some. The sample has some 190,000 clones, approximately 85% seen once. The specimen sequenced was peripheral blood. The receptor source for this set is a human donor with active or convalescent COVID-19. The donor label of this sample is uncertain.

J is TRBJ1-2 and V is TRBV19; 10 bases align to TRBD1. Germline values: CDR1 LNHDA, CDR2 SQIVND (reference sequence). V was clipped by 2 bases and J by 7 bases; unmatched bases: 4. This CDR3 has 14 residues. Here the CDR3 DNA reads TGTGCCAGTAGTATACCGGGACAGGGGACTGGCTACACCTTC. Translation: CASSIPGQGTGYTF.

This chain links TRBV5-4 with TRBJ1-2; D perhaps matches TRBD1 (6 bases). Trimming pared 3 bases from V and 7 bases from J, leaving 16 bases between. Germline loops: CDR1 SGHNT, CDR2 YYREEE (reference sequence). The CDR3 is 14 residues long. The CDR3 loop reads CASSSQTGDVGYTF. The CDR3, as DNA: TGTGCCAGCAGCTCACAGACAGGAGACGTTGGCTACACCTTC.

The chain has TRBV12-2 and TRBJ1-1; TRBD1 is the table's D call, not checked against the DNA. TRBV12-2 is an annotated pseudogene. This CDR3 contains 14 residues. The CDR3 reads CASRLAGQNTEAFF. CDR3 coding DNA: TGTGCAAGTCGCTTAGCTGGGCAGAACACTGAAGCTTTCTTT.

The rearrangement uses TRBV5-1 and TRBJ2-5, with D tentatively TRBD1 (6 bases). From germline, CDR1 is SGHRS and CDR2 YFSETQ. CDR3 length: 15 residues. The germline V and J ends were trimmed by 4 bases and 5 bases, with 18 bases remaining between them. The CDR3 loop reads CASSGGGRGSETQYF. The CDR3 bases are TGCGCCAGCAGCGGTGGGGGCAGGGGATCGGAGACCCAGTACTTC.

V gene TRBV5-1 combines with J gene TRBJ2-5; 7 bases map to TRBD1. This CDR3 region has 14 residues. Looked up from germline, CDR1 is SGHRS and CDR2 is YFSETQ. The V gene end was trimmed by 5 bases and the J gene end by 4 bases; junction bases not matched to a gene: 8. Here the CDR3 reads CASRDTGAGETQYF. As DNA, the CDR3 is TGCGCCAGCAGGGATACAGGGGCGGGAGAGACCCAGTACTTC.

This clone came up once. CDR3 loop: CAIKREGRMGSTDTQYF. The CDR3 DNA sequence: TGTGCCATCAAGCGGGAGGGCCGGATGGGAAGCACAGATACGCAGTATTTT. This chain joins TRBV7-3 and TRBJ2-3, with TRBD2 matching 10 bases. CDR1 is SGHTA and CDR2 is FQGTGA in the germline V gene. V trimming: 10 bases; J trimming: 0 bases; junction bases outside the gene matches: 13. The CDR3 is made up of 17 amino acids. Full variable domain (rest looked up from reference TRBV7-3 and TRBJ2-3): GAGVSQTPSNKVTEKGKYVELRCDPISGHTALYWYRQSLGQGPEFLIYFQGTGAADDSGLPNDRFFAVRPEGSVSTLKIQRTERGDSAVYLCAIKREGRMGSTDTQYFGPGTRLTVL.

The chain carries TRBV11-2 and TRBJ2-1; D is unresolved. Germline CDR1 reads SGHAT; CDR2 reads FQNNGV. V gave up 2 bases and J gave up 6 bases, with 5 bases separating them. This CDR3 has 12 residues. CDR3 sequence: CASSLSRNEQFF. In DNA, the CDR3 is TGTGCCAGCAGCTTAAGCCGCAATGAGCAGTTCTTC.

This clone has a single count. V and J are TRBV2 and TRBJ2-3; TRBD2 matches 9 bases. J was trimmed by 4 bases and V by 8 bases; bases with no gene match: 10. In germline, CDR1 is SNHLY, CDR2 FYNNEI. The CDR3 sequence is 15 residues long. The CDR3 DNA reads as TGTGCCAGCCCGAACCAGCGGGAGGAACCAGATACGCAGTATTTT. Residues: CASPNQREEPDTQYF.

V gene TRBV2 combines with J gene TRBJ2-1, with 8 bases lining up with TRBD2. The V and J ends lost 8 bases and 1 base, in that order; junction bases with no gene match: 19. The CDR3 extends over 19 amino acids. Germline V gene lookup returns CDR1 SNHLY and CDR2 FYNNEI. CDR3 nucleotides: TGTGCCAGCGGCCGGGGAATGAGCGGGAGTTTTAGGTCCTACAATGAGCAGTTCTTC. This gives the protein CASGRGMSGSFRSYNEQFF.

This chain connects TRBV5-6 to TRBJ2-7; 12 nucleotides agree with TRBD2. Per germline, CDR1 SGHDT and CDR2 YYEEEE. CDR3 length equals 15 residues. V lost 0 bases to trimming and J lost 7 bases; unmatched junction nucleotides: 5. This CDR3 reads CASSLGLAGDGEQYF. CDR3 bases: TGTGCCAGCAGCTTGGGACTAGCGGGAGATGGAGAGCAGTACTTC.

The chain links TRBV3-1 (or the pseudogene TRBV3-2) to TRBJ2-3; 7 bases are shared with TRBD1. This CDR3 spans 15 amino acids. Looked up from germline, CDR1 is LGHDT and CDR2 is YNNKEL (reference sequence). Germline trimming cut 4 bases from V and 2 bases from J; bases unmatched to any gene: 6. CDR3 nucleotides: TGTGCCAGCAGCCTGAGACAGGGAGTCACAGATACGCAGTATTTT. This encodes CASSLRQGVTDTQYF.

The J gene is TRBJ2-7, the V gene TRBV20-1; D perhaps matches TRBD2 (6 bases). Germline lookup yields CDR1 DFQATT and CDR2 SNEGSKA (reference sequence). V dropped 5 bases and J dropped 4 bases, with 9 bases sitting between them. This CDR3 comprises 11 residues. The CDR3 spells CSAFRGYEQYF. The CDR3 DNA reads TGCAGTGCTTTCCGGGGGTACGAGCAGTACTTC.

CDR3 DNA: TGTGCCAGCAGTCAACCGACAGGGTATGGCTACACCTTC. It yields the protein CASSQPTGYGYTF. The V gene is TRBV28, the J gene TRBJ1-2, with TRBD1 identical over 7 bases. The CDR3 is 13 residues long. V lost 5 bases, J lost 5 bases, and 5 bases stayed unmatched. The germline V gene has CDR1 MDHEN and CDR2 SYDVKM.

The chain links TRBV7-7 to TRBJ2-2; tentative D call: TRBD1 (5 bases). CDR3 length equals 14 residues. Germline-derived CDR1 and CDR2 are SSHAT and FNYEAQ (reference sequence). Trimming removed 5 bases from V and 0 bases from J, with 7 bases in between. For the CDR3, the DNA is TGTGCCAGCAGCCGGACATCGAACACCGGGGAGCTGTTTTTT. The encoded protein is CASSRTSNTGELFF.

The chain employs TRBV30 and TRBJ1-3; D may be TRBD1 (5 bases). The CDR3 totals 16 residues. V was pared by 0 bases and J by 1 base, with 13 bases between. From germline, CDR1 is GTSNPN and CDR2 SVGIG (reference sequence). The CDR3 DNA sequence: TGTGCCTGGAGTGTAACCCGACAGAGTTCTGGAAACACCATATATTTT. It encodes CAWSVTRQSSGNTIYF.

The chain is built from TRBV2 and TRBJ2-5, with D maybe TRBD1 (5 bases). CDR1 SNHLY and CDR2 FYNNEI come from the germline V gene. The CDR3 totals 12 residues. V lost 6 bases and J lost 5, with 10 bases in between. The chain's CDR3 is CASRGPGETQYF. CDR3 DNA sequence: TGTGCCAGCAGAGGGCCAGGGGAGACCCAGTACTTC. Combining the CDR3 with reference TRBV2 and TRBJ2-5 gives the whole variable domain EPEVTQTPSHQVTQMGQEVILRCVPISNHLYFYWYRQILGQKVEFLVSFYNNEISEKSEIFDDQFSVERPDGSNFTLKIRSTKLEDSAMYFCASRGPGETQYFGPGTRLLVL.

The CDR3 here is CATSDGRSDTQYF. The DNA of the CDR3 is TGTGCCACCAGTGATGGGCGCTCAGATACGCAGTATTTT. The chain has TRBV24-1 and TRBJ2-3; no clear D. The CDR3 sequence is 13 residues long. The germline V gene encodes CDR1 KGHDR and CDR2 SFDVKD. Trimming took 3 bases from V and 4 from J, leaving 7 bases between them.

The genes are TRBV7-9 and TRBJ2-5; 10 nucleotides align to TRBD2. This CDR3 region has 15 residues. The V gene end was trimmed by 2 bases and the J gene end by 5 bases; junction bases not matched to a gene: 5. Germline-derived CDR1 and CDR2 are SEHNR and FQNEAQ (reference sequence). This CDR3 is CASSLLASGSETQYF. CDR3 bases: TGTGCCAGCAGCTTACTCGCTAGCGGGAGTGAGACCCAGTACTTC.

Turning to this clone: Other nucleotide sequences in the sample specify the same CDR3. The chain joins TRBV5-1 to TRBJ1-6; TRBD1 might be the D (5 bases). CDR3 size: 14 residues. Trimming took 0 bases from V and 7 from J, leaving 8 bases between them. Germline assignment: CDR1 SGHRS and CDR2 YFSETQ. The CDR3 sequence: CASSLGQGNSPLHF. The CDR3 DNA is TGCGCCAGCAGCTTGGGCCAGGGAAATTCACCCCTCCACTTT.